The clone carrying this TCR beta chain was seen only once. Its antigen is unknown. The CDR3 is 13 amino acids. The V and J ends lost 11 bases and 7 bases respectively, with 18 bases between them. The V gene's germline CDR1 is MNHNY and CDR2 SVGAGI (reference sequence). This sample stems from a study of cytomegalovirus exposure and HLA in healthy donors. Whole-study findings and limits: Per a later analysis, HLA-associated TCR beta chains showed more clonal expansion than other, equally common TCR beta chains. Overall, roughly 170 TCR beta chains were annotated as cytomegalovirus-associated. Evidence from a later analysis indicated that most CMV-associated TCR beta chains looked HLA-restricted.

Researchers ran the PCR with 60 Vbeta and 13 Jbeta primers. The table came from immunoSEQ multiplex PCR; TCRdb's copy has only in-frame clones and leaves some out. The sample records about 120,000 clones, 67% being singletons. This chain joins TRBV6-6 and TRBJ2-1; D is unclear. The sample comprised PBMCs. This receptor was taken from a man in his late teens or twenties in good health and CMV-seropositive. CDR3 sequence (DNA): TGTGCCTGCCAAACCCGCGAAAAAAATGAGCAGTTCTTC. Encoded protein: CACQTREKNEQFF.